Below are 16 T cell receptor beta chains sequenced from a single sample in a study of immune evolution from preneoplasia to lung adenocarcinoma. Produced via immunoSEQ multiplex PCR; TCRdb's table is partial and in-frame only. The data show 8,000 to 8,500 clones, 79% seen once. The specimen was FFPE adjacent normal lung tissue. Receptor source: a person aged 60 to 85 with lung adenocarcinoma.

In DNA form, the CDR3 reads TGCGCCAGCAGCTTGATGGTCGGGGGGGCTAATAATGAGCAGTTCTTC. Amino acids: CASSLMVGGANNEQFF. The chain joins TRBV5-1 to TRBJ2-1; 8 positions match TRBD2. The CDR3 loop spans 16 amino acids. V lost 1 base and J lost 7; bases outside the gene matches: 10. Looked up from germline, CDR1 is SGHRS and CDR2 is YFSETQ.

V gene TRBV5-1 combines with J gene TRBJ2-7, with D unresolved. Germline values: CDR1 SGHRS, CDR2 YFSETQ. There are 15 residues in the CDR3. Between the trimmed V and J ends, which lost 0 bases and 5 bases, there was a span of 15 bases. The DNA of the CDR3 is TGCGCCAGCAGCTTGGTCGCTTTGGGAACTGACGAGCAGTACTTC. Its translation is CASSLVALGTDEQYF.

V gene TRBV7-9 combines with J gene TRBJ2-5; D remains unclear. The germline V and J ends were trimmed by 4 bases and 5 bases, with 14 bases remaining between them. CDR1 is SEHNR and CDR2 is FQNEAQ in the germline V gene (reference sequence). The CDR3 consists of 14 residues. The CDR3 protein is CASSYGRHGETQYF. The CDR3 DNA reads TGTGCCAGCAGCTACGGACGTCACGGGGAGACCCAGTACTTC.

This CDR3 reads CASSLDKAGTNYGYTF. The CDR3 DNA reads TGTGCCAGCAGCTTAGATAAGGCAGGGACTAACTATGGCTACACCTTC. The V gene is TRBV7-2, the J gene TRBJ1-2; D is possibly TRBD1 (5 bases). CDR1 and CDR2 from the germline V gene are SGHTA and FQGNSA. Trimming took 1 base from V and 0 from J, leaving 12 bases between them. The CDR3 totals 16 residues.

This clone was counted a single time. This chain joins TRBV7-9 and TRBJ1-2; D possibly corresponds to TRBD1 (5 bases). This CDR3 comprises 15 residues. The V and J ends lost 7 bases and 7 bases respectively, with 22 bases between them. Germline V CDR1 and CDR2: SEHNR, FQNEAQ (reference sequence). CDR3 DNA: TGTGCCAGCATCCCGGGGGTCGTACGCATCCTTGGCTACACCTTC. Protein sequence: CASIPGVVRILGYTF. Using reference TRBV7-9 and TRBJ1-2 for the parts outside the CDR3, the full variable domain is DTGVSQNPRHKITKRGQNVTFRCDPISEHNRLYWYRQTLGQGPEFLTYFQNEAQLEKSRLLSDRFSAERPKGSFSTLEIQRTEQGDSAMYLCASIPGVVRILGYTFGSGTRLTVV.

The V and J genes are TRBV15 and TRBJ2-7, with D possibly called TRBD1 or TRBD2 (5 bases each). Germline V CDR1 and CDR2: LNHNV, YYDKDF (reference sequence). Trimming stripped 4 bases from V and 2 bases from J, with 12 bases between. The CDR3 length is 14 residues. CDR3 nucleotides: TGTGCCACCAGCATTCCGGGGACGACCTACGAGCAGTACTTC. Amino acid sequence: CATSIPGTTYEQYF.

The table lists this clone with a count of one. The rearrangement links TRBV18 to TRBJ1-1, with 7 bases aligning to TRBD1. Unmatched junction bases numbered 7, after V lost 1 base and J lost 2 bases. The CDR3 is 16 residues long. Germline V gene data show CDR1 as KGHSH and CDR2 as LQKENI. For the CDR3, the DNA is TGTGCCAGCTCACCACAACCTGGGACAGCCAACACTGAAGCTTTCTTT. Its protein is CASSPQPGTANTEAFF.

This chain connects TRBV2 to TRBJ2-3, with D unresolved. The germline V gene encodes CDR1 SNHLY and CDR2 FYNNEI. The ends were cut back, 7 bases at V and 3 bases at J, with 11 bases in the middle. The CDR3 runs 13 residues. The CDR3 sequence is CASNNDLTDTQYF. The CDR3 DNA is TGTGCCAGCAACAATGACCTTACAGATACGCAGTATTTT.

A note on this clone: At one boundary the junction diverges from the germline segment, which might be a read error. V gene TRBV7-7 combines with J gene TRBJ2-5; perhaps TRBD1 as D (6 bases). Germline loops: CDR1 SSHAT, CDR2 FNYEAQ (reference sequence). The CDR3 extends over 14 amino acids. CDR3 sequence (DNA): TGTGCTAGCAGCTTCCTAGGGACACAAGAGACCCAGTACTTC. This encodes CASSFLGTQETQYF.

By proportion, this clone is medium-sized. V and J are TRBV7-9 and TRBJ2-7; D unresolved. This CDR3 comprises 11 residues. V was shortened by 5 bases and J by 3 bases, with 5 bases between the two germline ends. Germline V gene sequence: CDR1 SEHNR, CDR2 FQNEAQ (reference sequence). Here the CDR3 reads CASSNNYEQYF. DNA of the CDR3: TGTGCCAGCAGCAACAACTACGAGCAGTACTTC.

This clone came up once. The V gene is TRBV5-1, the J gene TRBJ2-7; D not resolved. The CDR3 consists of 15 residues. Trimming stripped 0 bases from V and 2 bases from J, with 12 bases between. From germline, CDR1 is SGHRS and CDR2 YFSETQ. CDR3 nucleotide sequence: TGCGCCAGCAGCTTGGTCGCAGGTGCTACCTACGAGCAGTACTTC. Its protein is CASSLVAGATYEQYF.

In its sample, this clone was seen once. The rearrangement joins TRBV30 to TRBJ2-3, with 8 bases fitting TRBD2. Germline V CDR1 and CDR2: GTSNPN, SVGIG (reference sequence). This CDR3 comprises 13 residues. The V and J ends lost 3 bases and 2 bases, in that order; junction bases with no gene match: 1. In DNA, the CDR3 is TGTGCCTGGAGCGGGGGGGTCACAGATACGCAGTATTTT. This gives the protein CAWSGGVTDTQYF. The full variable domain, rest sourced from reference TRBV30 and TRBJ2-3, is SQTIHQWPATLVQPVGSPLSLECTVEGTSNPNLYWYRQAAGRGLQLLFYSVGIGQISSEVPQNLSASRPQDRQFILSSKKLLLSDSGFYLCAWSGGVTDTQYFGPGTRLTVL.

The chain has TRBV7-4 and TRBJ2-1, with 9 bases lining up with TRBD2. V shed 6 bases, J shed 6 bases, and the junction held 9 bases outside the gene matches. This CDR3 has 15 residues. Germline CDR1 is SGHVT and CDR2 is SQSDAQ. The CDR3 loop is CASRPQREESNEQFF. The CDR3 DNA is TGTGCCAGCAGACCCCAGCGGGAGGAAAGCAATGAGCAGTTCTTC.

J is TRBJ1-1 and V is TRBV6-6; no reliable D call. The germline V gene encodes CDR1 MNHNY and CDR2 SVGAGI (reference sequence). CDR3 length: 10 residues. Trimming removed 0 bases at V and 8 bases at J, with 1 base between. The CDR3 DNA sequence: TGTGCCAGCAGTTACTCAGAAGCTTTCTTT. Translating it yields CASSYSEAFF.

V and J are TRBV6-5 and TRBJ1-1, with a weak D call TRBD1 (6 bases). The germline CDR1 and CDR2 sequences are MNHEY and SVGAGI. Trimming stripped 10 bases from V and 1 base from J, with 13 bases between. This CDR3 has 13 residues. CDR3 sequence: CAISRGWNTEAFF. DNA of the CDR3: TGTGCCATCTCAAGGGGGTGGAACACTGAAGCTTTCTTT.

The rearrangement uses TRBV5-1 and TRBJ1-2, with 8 bases identical to TRBD1. CDR3 length equals 14 residues. The V gene's germline CDR1 is SGHRS and CDR2 YFSETQ. Trimming took 5 bases from V and 3 from J; bases not matched to a gene: 6. In nucleotides, the CDR3 is TGCGCCAGCAGTTCGGACAGGGCTTACTATGGCTACACCTTC. Translating gives CASSSDRAYYGYTF.